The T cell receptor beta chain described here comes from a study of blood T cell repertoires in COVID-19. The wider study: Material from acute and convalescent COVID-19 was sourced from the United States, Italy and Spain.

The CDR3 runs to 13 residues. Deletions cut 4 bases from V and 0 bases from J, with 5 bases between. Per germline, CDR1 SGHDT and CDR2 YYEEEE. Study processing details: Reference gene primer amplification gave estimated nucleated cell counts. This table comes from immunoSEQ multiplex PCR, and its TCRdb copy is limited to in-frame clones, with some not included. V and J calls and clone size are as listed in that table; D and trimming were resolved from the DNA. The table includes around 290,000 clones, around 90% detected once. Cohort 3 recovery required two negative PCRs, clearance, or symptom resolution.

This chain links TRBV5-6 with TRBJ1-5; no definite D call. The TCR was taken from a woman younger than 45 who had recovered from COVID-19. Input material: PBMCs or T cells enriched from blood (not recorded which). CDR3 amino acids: CASSQDSNQPQHF. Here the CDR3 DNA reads TGTGCCAGCAGCCAGGATAGCAATCAGCCCCAGCATTTT.